Listed here is a single TCR beta chain. Its antigen is not identified. The PCR had 60 Vbeta and 13 Jbeta primers. Generated by immunoSEQ multiplex PCR, the TCRdb table keeps only in-frame clones and is missing some. Of about 140,000 clones listed, about 79% were seen once; the top ten hold around 4.3%. The record originates from a study of cytomegalovirus exposure and HLA in healthy donors. Study-level results: One cluster of highly shared sequence variants probably arose as a sequencing artifact.

Germline V gene lookup returns CDR1 SNHLY and CDR2 FYNNEI. The trim removed 6 bases at V and 7 bases at J, leaving 7 bases unmatched. This CDR3 spans 13 amino acids. V is TRBV2 and J is TRBJ1-2; 8 bases fit TRBD1. This clonotype originated in a man aged 35 to 55 in good health and CMV-seropositive. The specimen sequenced was PBMCs. The CDR3 DNA reads TGTGCCAGCAGAGATTCAGGGGGCGGTGGCTACACCTTC. It encodes CASRDSGGGGYTF. Drawing the rest from reference TRBV2 and TRBJ1-2, the complete variable domain is EPEVTQTPSHQVTQMGQEVILRCVPISNHLYFYWYRQILGQKVEFLVSFYNNEISEKSEIFDDQFSVERPDGSNFTLKIRSTKLEDSAMYFCASRDSGGGGYTFGSGTRLTVV.